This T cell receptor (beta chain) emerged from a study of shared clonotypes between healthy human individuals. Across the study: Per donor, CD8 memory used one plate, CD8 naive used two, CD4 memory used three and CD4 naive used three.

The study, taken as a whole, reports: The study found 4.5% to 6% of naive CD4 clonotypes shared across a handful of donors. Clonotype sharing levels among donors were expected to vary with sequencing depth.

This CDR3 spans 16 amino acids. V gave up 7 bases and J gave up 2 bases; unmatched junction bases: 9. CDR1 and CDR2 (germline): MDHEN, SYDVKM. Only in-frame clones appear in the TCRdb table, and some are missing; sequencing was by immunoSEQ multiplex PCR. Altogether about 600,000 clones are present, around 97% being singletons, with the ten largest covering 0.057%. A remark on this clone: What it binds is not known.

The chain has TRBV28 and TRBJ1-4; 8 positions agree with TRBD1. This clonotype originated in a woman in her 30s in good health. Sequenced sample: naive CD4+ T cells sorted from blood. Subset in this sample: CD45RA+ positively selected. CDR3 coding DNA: TGTGCCAGCACTTTCACGACAGGGGCGACTAATGAAAAACTGTTTTTT. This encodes CASTFTTGATNEKLFF.